The present entry profiles one TCR beta chain with its context. Its specificity is not known. These data are taken from a study of shared clonotypes between healthy human individuals. The V end was cut by 5 bases, the J end by 1 base, with 11 bases between. The CDR3 spans 15 residues. Per germline, CDR1 MNHEY and CDR2 SMNVEV (reference sequence). Sequenced by immunoSEQ multiplex PCR; TCRdb stores in-frame clones only, minus some. Among around 650,000 clones listed, 95% to 97% were seen once. As defined, naive CD8 cells were CD45RO-negative and positively selected for CCR7, with terminally differentiated effector memory CD45RA+ cells excluded. General study points: Among donors, the sharing of clonotypes was expected to be influenced by sequencing depth. Compared with clonotypes that all four donors shared, non-shared clonotypes had lower generation probabilities. Memory subsets generally showed smaller estimated richness than naive subsets did.

The chain employs TRBV27 and TRBJ2-2, with a tentative D call TRBD2 (5 bases). The sequenced sample consisted of naive CD8+ T cells sorted from blood. This receptor was obtained from a woman between 25 and 40 years old in good health. The CDR3 here is CASSLTRENTGELFF. DNA for the CDR3: TGTGCCAGCAGTCTTACACGGGAGAACACCGGGGAGCTGTTTTTT.